A single T cell receptor beta chain is shown here with its context. CDR1 is SGHDN and CDR2 is FVKESK in the germline V gene. The CDR3 is 16 residues long. Trimming removed 0 bases at V and 4 bases at J, with 16 bases between. PCR employed 60 Vbeta and 13 Jbeta primers. TCRdb's copy holds only in-frame clones and misses some; the assay was immunoSEQ multiplex PCR. The sample has about 130,000 clones, around 80% seen once. This sample is part of a study of cytomegalovirus exposure and HLA in healthy donors. The chain combines TRBV14 with TRBJ2-7, with D possibly TRBD2 on 6 matching bases. The source is a man aged 35-49 years in good health and CMV-seropositive. Sequencing used PBMCs. The chain's CDR3 is CASSQDFDGSEYEQYF. The CDR3 DNA is TGTGCCAGCAGCCAAGATTTTGACGGGAGCGAGTACGAGCAGTACTTC.